The 23 T cell receptor beta chains listed next were all sequenced from one sample in a study of blood T cells in healthy people across ages. Alongside a J-beta primer mix, a sample-barcoded 5' primer served in a second PCR lasting about 7 to 11 cycles. TCRdb reprocessed the 5' RACE reads via MiXCR and lists one record per CDR3 protein. The sample records some 1.8 million distinct CDR3 sequences, 30% to 40% being singletons. Sequenced input: blood. The receptors shown here come from a human donor in good health.

The CDR3 DNA follows: TGTGCCAGCAGCCACCCCCCCGGGGAAGGCACAGATACGCAGTATTTT. It encodes CASSHPPGEGTDTQYF. V and J are TRBV6-5 and TRBJ2-3; possibly TRBD2 for D (5 bases). V was shortened by 6 bases and J by 1 base, with 17 bases between the two germline ends. Germline loops: CDR1 MNHEY, CDR2 SVGAGI. The CDR3 covers 16 residues.

A few counts support this clonotype. V is TRBV7-2 and J is TRBJ2-5; a possible D gene is TRBD2 (6 bases). With 4 bases removed from V and 1 base from J, the gap between germline ends came to 16 bases. This CDR3 is built from 16 residues. Germline lookup yields CDR1 SGHTA and CDR2 FQGNSA. CDR3 sequence: CASSSLAGYLQETQYF. CDR3 nucleotides: TGTGCCAGCAGCTCACTTGCGGGGTACCTCCAAGAGACCCAGTACTTC.

This clonotype was seen a few times. One end of the junction varies from germline; a read error may be responsible. The gene calls are TRBV7-7 and TRBJ2-5, with D perhaps TRBD1 (6 bases). In germline, CDR1 is SSHAT, CDR2 FNYEAQ (reference sequence). There are 14 residues in the CDR3. The CDR3 DNA reads TGTGCTAGCAGCGGACCAGGGGCCGAAGAGACCCAGTACTTC. This encodes CASSGPGAEETQYF. The variable domain in full, with the rest retrieved from reference TRBV7-7 and TRBJ2-5, is GAGVSQSPRYKVTKRGQDVTLRCDPISSHATLYWYQQALGQGPEFLTYFNYEAQPDKSGLPSDRFSAERPEGSISTLTIQRTEQRDSAMYRCASSGPGAEETQYFGPGTRLLVL.

This clonotype has just a few counts. The chain links TRBV20-1 to TRBJ2-7; 7 positions agree with TRBD2. CDR3 length: 15 residues. Germline loops: CDR1 DFQATT, CDR2 SNEGSKA (reference sequence). The V gene end was trimmed by 5 bases and the J gene end by 0 bases; junction bases not matched to a gene: 10. The CDR3: CSAPPKQRGSYEQYF. The CDR3 DNA reads TGCAGTGCTCCCCCGAAACAGCGGGGCTCCTACGAGCAGTACTTC.

This sequence joins TRBV7-2 and TRBJ1-2, with 8 bases aligning to TRBD1. The V segment lost 2 bases and the J segment 8 bases; nucleotides outside the gene matches: 13. Germline V lookup: CDR1 SGHTA, CDR2 FQGNSA. The CDR3 totals 16 residues. The CDR3 sequence: CASSLSPGQGSGGYTF. CDR3 in DNA: TGTGCCAGCAGCTTAAGTCCCGGACAGGGATCGGGGGGCTACACCTTC. Full variable domain (rest looked up from reference TRBV7-2 and TRBJ1-2): GAGVSQSPSNKVTEKGKDVELRCDPISGHTALYWYRQSLGQGLEFLIYFQGNSAPDKSGLPSDRFSAERTGGSVSTLTIQRTQQEDSAVYLCASSLSPGQGSGGYTFGSGTRLTVV.

A note on this clonotype: At one of its ends the junction is not consistent with the germline gene, which may arise from a read error. The CDR3 loop is CASILSWDEQFF. CDR3 bases: TGCGCCAGCATCTTGAGTTGGGATGAGCAGTTCTTC. This chain joins TRBV5-1 and TRBJ2-1; D is uncertain. Germline V CDR1 and CDR2: SGHRS, YFSETQ. This CDR3 region has 12 residues.

This clonotype was detected only a few times. CDR3 coding DNA: TGTGCCAGCAGTTTGGGACAGGGGCTATGGCAGTACTTC. It specifies CASSLGQGLWQYF. The gene calls are TRBV12-3 or TRBV12-4 and TRBJ2-4; 10 bases agree with TRBD1. The CDR3 spans 13 residues. V gave up 3 bases and J gave up 13 bases; unmatched junction bases: 6.

This clonotype was observed a handful of times. This sequence joins TRBV9 and TRBJ2-1; D is undetermined. The CDR3 spans 13 residues. V was cut by 0 bases and J by 7 bases, with 8 bases left in between. Germline CDR1 reads SGDLS; CDR2 reads YYNGEE. This CDR3 reads CASSVDSPNEQFF. The CDR3 DNA follows: TGTGCCAGCAGCGTAGACAGCCCTAATGAGCAGTTCTTC.

In this sample, this clonotype turned up a few times. The V gene is TRBV29-1, the J gene TRBJ2-1, with 12 bases matching TRBD1. The CDR3 totals 14 residues. V lost 3 bases, J lost 7 bases, and 4 bases stayed unmatched. Germline CDR1 is SQVTM and CDR2 is ANQGSEA. Here the CDR3 DNA reads TGCAGCGTTGAGGGGGGACAGGGGGCGAATGAGCAGTTCTTC. Encoded protein: CSVEGGQGANEQFF.

This clonotype came up many times. The chain uses TRBV6-1 and TRBJ2-3; no clear D gene. CDR1 is MNHNS, CDR2 SASEGT, per germline. Trimming shortened V by 0 bases and J by 6 bases, and 7 bases separated the two germline ends. The CDR3 has 13 residues. CDR3 bases: TGTGCCAGCAGTGAAGCCTTGGTTGATACGCAGTATTTT. This sequence encodes CASSEALVDTQYF.

With regard to this clonotype: One end of the junction does not line up with germline, which may come from a read error. This sequence joins TRBV28 and TRBJ1-4; D remains ambiguous. The length of the CDR3 is 15 residues. Germline assignment: CDR1 MDHEN and CDR2 SYDVKM. CDR3: CASTLNGAANEKLFF. The CDR3 nucleotides are TGTGCCAGCACCCTTAATGGAGCGGCTAATGAAAAGCTGTTTTTT.

The table lists this clonotype with a count of one. The chain links TRBV7-2 to TRBJ2-5; 12 bases are a match to TRBD2. This CDR3 has 14 residues. Germline V gene sequence: CDR1 SGHTA, CDR2 FQGNSA. The ends lost 6 bases at V and 11 bases at J; junction bases unmatched: 10. The CDR3 reads CASSRLAGGIEQYF. The CDR3 DNA is TGTGCCAGCAGTCGTCTAGCGGGGGGGATTGAGCAGTACTTC.

The V and J genes are TRBV7-9 and TRBJ1-5, with 9 nucleotides matching TRBD1. This CDR3 comprises 15 residues. Germline assignment: CDR1 SEHNR and CDR2 FQNEAQ (reference sequence). Losses at the gene ends were 5 bases for V and 6 bases for J; bases not matched to a gene: 8. CDR3 DNA sequence: TGTGCCAGCAGCCCCGGGACAGGGAGAATTCAGCCCCAGCATTTT. This encodes CASSPGTGRIQPQHF.

The chain is built from TRBV27 and TRBJ2-4; TRBD2 matches 8 bases. V lost 1 base to trimming and J lost 5 bases; unmatched junction nucleotides: 4. The CDR3 extends over 15 amino acids. Germline V gene data show CDR1 as MNHEY and CDR2 as SMNVEV (reference sequence). DNA of the CDR3: TGTGCCAGCAGTTTATGCGGGGGGACCGAAAACATTCAGTACTTC. Translating gives CASSLCGGTENIQYF.

The chain joins TRBV20-1 to TRBJ2-1; D gene uncertain. V was shortened by 0 bases and J by 2 bases, with 8 bases between the two germline ends. The CDR3 is 14 residues long. Germline CDR1 and CDR2: DFQATT and SNEGSKA (reference sequence). Here the CDR3 reads CSARDKRAYNEQFF. The CDR3 bases are TGCAGTGCTAGAGACAAACGGGCCTACAATGAGCAGTTCTTC.

This clonotype was found a few times. The junction and the germline gene differ at one end; a read error may be behind it. The chain combines TRBV4-3 with TRBJ2-4, with D perhaps TRBD1 or TRBD2 (5 bases each). The J call is doubtful: the DNA matches TRBJ2-7 better. The CDR3 is made up of 15 amino acids. CDR1 is LGHNA and CDR2 is YSLEER in the germline V gene. CDR3 region: CAGSQDKWGSYEQYF. CDR3 coding DNA: TGCGCCGGCAGCCAAGACAAATGGGGGTCCTACGAGCAGTACTTC.

The chain couples TRBV9 to TRBJ2-7; possible D gene TRBD2, 5 bases. This CDR3 contains 14 residues. Germline CDR1 reads SGDLS; CDR2 reads YYNGEE. V was pared by 3 bases and J by 1 base, with 11 bases between. The CDR3 bases are TGTGCCAGCAGCGCTCGACGGGGTTCCTACGAGCAGTACTTC. Its translation: CASSARRGSYEQYF.

The J gene is TRBJ2-5, the V gene TRBV29-1; 7 positions match TRBD2. With 4 bases clipped from V and 4 bases from J, the junction kept 6 bases outside the gene matches. Germline V gene data show CDR1 as SQVTM and CDR2 as ANQGSEA. The CDR3 is 13 amino acids. The CDR3: CSVGGRAGETQYF. CDR3 nucleotide sequence: TGCAGCGTTGGTGGGAGGGCGGGAGAGACCCAGTACTTC.

This clonotype was seen more than once but under ten times. The genes are TRBV7-6 and TRBJ2-1; tentative D call: TRBD1 (6 bases). Germline values: CDR1 SGHVS, CDR2 FNYEAQ. The CDR3 runs to 14 residues. Trimming left V 0 bases short and J 6 bases short, with 9 bases between. CDR3 DNA sequence: TGTGCCAGCAGCTTAGCGCCGGACAGCAATGAGCAGTTCTTC. Translating gives CASSLAPDSNEQFF.

CDR3 loop: CASSLDNWAVGYGYTF. The CDR3 DNA follows: TGTGCCAGCAGCTTAGACAACTGGGCCGTGGGGTATGGCTACACCTTC. The chain couples TRBV7-9 to TRBJ1-2; D is unresolved. The V and J ends lost 1 base and 5 bases respectively, with 17 bases between them. This CDR3 comprises 16 residues. Germline-derived CDR1 and CDR2 are SEHNR and FQNEAQ (reference sequence).

This clonotype was recorded only once. The chain employs TRBV3-1 and TRBJ1-2; no clear D gene. Germline loops: CDR1 LGHDT, CDR2 YNNKEL (reference sequence). V lost 6 bases and J lost 3, with 11 bases in between. The CDR3 loop spans 13 amino acids. CDR3 DNA: TGTGCCAGCAGTCCGCTGGGGTACTATGGCTACACCTTC. Amino acids: CASSPLGYYGYTF.

This chain connects TRBV7-3 to TRBJ1-4; 7 nucleotides line up with TRBD1. Trimming took 0 bases from V and 1 from J; bases not matched to a gene: 2. Germline V gives CDR1 SGHTA, CDR2 FQGTGA. The CDR3 loop spans 16 amino acids. CDR3: CASSLTGGGTNEKLFF. In nucleotides, the CDR3 is TGTGCCAGCAGCTTAACAGGGGGCGGAACTAATGAAAAACTGTTTTTT.

The chain recombines TRBV4-2 with TRBJ1-5, with a tentative D call TRBD1 (5 bases). Germline assignment: CDR1 LGHNA and CDR2 YNFKEQ. CDR3 size: 15 residues. V gave up 2 bases and J gave up 5 bases, with 13 bases separating them. CDR3 coding DNA: TGTGCCAGCAGCCAACAAGACAGAGACTATCAGCCCCAGCATTTT. This gives the protein CASSQQDRDYQPQHF.